What follows are 22 T cell receptor beta chains derived from one specimen sequenced in a study of blood T cell repertoires in COVID-19. Here immunoSEQ multiplex PCR was the method, and the copy in TCRdb shows in-frame clones only, minus some. The repertoire has 200,000 to 300,000 clones, over 75% of them found once; the top ten carry approximately 9%. Sample: peripheral blood. These receptors came from a human donor in a cohort sampled during active COVID-19.

This clone was picked up one time. This chain uses TRBV20-1 with TRBJ1-4; TRBD1 aligns across 8 bases. The germline V gene has CDR1 DFQATT and CDR2 SNEGSKA (reference sequence). The CDR3 consists of 15 residues. V was clipped by 3 bases and J by 6 bases; unmatched bases: 9. CDR3 protein: CSASNPGQAYEKLFF. CDR3 nucleotide sequence: TGCAGTGCTAGTAATCCGGGACAGGCTTATGAAAAACTGTTTTTT.

J is TRBJ2-2 and V is TRBV3-1 (or the pseudogene TRBV3-2), with unresolved D. V lost 2 bases and J lost 4, with 5 bases in between. Looked up from germline, CDR1 is LGHDT and CDR2 is YNNKEL (reference sequence). This CDR3 is 13 amino acids long. The CDR3 DNA is TGTGCCAGCAGCCAAATAGTCACCGGGGAGCTGTTTTTT. Amino acids: CASSQIVTGELFF.

V gene TRBV28 combines with J gene TRBJ1-2; 8 bases align to TRBD1. Germline CDR1 MDHEN, CDR2 SYDVKM. The CDR3 is 14 amino acids. J lost 4 bases, V lost 3 bases, and 4 bases had no gene match. The CDR3 loop is CASSFNRGIYGYTF. CDR3 DNA: TGTGCCAGCAGTTTTAACAGGGGGATCTATGGCTACACCTTC.

This clone appeared once. The chain has TRBV5-4 and TRBJ1-5, with TRBD1 as a possible D gene (5 bases). There are 14 residues in the CDR3. Germline CDR1 SGHNT, CDR2 YYREEE (reference sequence). Trimming took off 5 bases at V and 2 bases at J, with 11 bases between the two ends. As DNA, the CDR3 is TGTGCCAGCAGTCAGGGACTAGGCAATCAGCCCCAGCATTTT. Encoded protein: CASSQGLGNQPQHF.

The V gene is TRBV7-2, the J gene TRBJ1-5; D unclear. Trimming stripped 2 bases from V and 3 bases from J, with 8 bases between. Looked up from germline, CDR1 is SGHTA and CDR2 is FQGNSA. This CDR3 comprises 14 residues. Here the CDR3 DNA reads TGTGCCAGCAGCTTATATCGCGTCAATCAGCCCCAGCATTTT. This codes for CASSLYRVNQPQHF.

V gene TRBV28 combines with J gene TRBJ2-7, with a possible D match to TRBD2 (5 bases). Germline V gene data show CDR1 as MDHEN and CDR2 as SYDVKM. This CDR3 comprises 13 residues. V lost 8 bases to trimming and J lost 2 bases, with 13 bases between them. CDR3: CASRSPEAYEQYF. CDR3 nucleotides: TGTGCCAGCCGTTCCCCGGAGGCCTACGAGCAGTACTTC.

The CDR3 nucleotides are TGTGCCAGTAGTATCACGGGACTTGAAAGCGAGCAGTACTTC. It specifies CASSITGLESEQYF. This chain links TRBV19 with TRBJ2-7, with a tentative D call TRBD2 (6 bases). Germline lookup yields CDR1 LNHDA and CDR2 SQIVND (reference sequence). V was cut by 3 bases and J by 6 bases, with 15 bases left in between. The CDR3 has 14 residues.

This chain's CDR3 is CASSQEYRGEQYF. The DNA for the CDR3 is TGTGCCAGCAGCCAAGAGTACCGGGGGGAGCAGTACTTC. V usage is TRBV4-2 and J usage is TRBJ2-7; tentative D call: TRBD2 (6 bases). V shed 0 bases and J shed 7 bases, with 10 bases lying between them. CDR1 is LGHNA and CDR2 is YNFKEQ in the germline V gene. This CDR3 comprises 13 residues.

The chain uses TRBV6-5 and TRBJ1-3, with D maybe TRBD1 (5 bases). Germline V gene sequence: CDR1 MNHEY, CDR2 SVGAGI. The CDR3 extends over 14 amino acids. The ends were cut back, 2 bases at V and 8 bases at J, with 13 bases in the middle. DNA of the CDR3: TGTGCCAGCAGTTACCGTTGGGGGGGAGACACCATATATTTT. It translates to CASSYRWGGDTIYF.

The chain has TRBV5-1 and TRBJ2-2; perhaps TRBD2 as D (6 bases). The CDR3 runs 17 residues. Trimming removed 4 bases at V and 5 bases at J, with 21 bases between. Germline V gene lookup returns CDR1 SGHRS and CDR2 YFSETQ. This chain's CDR3 is CASSQSGGVGRTGELFF. CDR3 DNA sequence: TGCGCCAGCAGCCAAAGTGGCGGGGTAGGAAGAACCGGGGAGCTGTTTTTT.

As DNA, the CDR3 is TGTGCCAGCAGCGTAGTGGCGGGGAAACCTAGCACAGATACGCAGTATTTT. Translation gives CASSVVAGKPSTDTQYF. V and J are TRBV9 and TRBJ2-3, with a weak D call TRBD2 (6 bases). V was cut by 0 bases and J by 0 bases, with 14 bases left in between. This CDR3 region has 17 residues. The germline gives CDR1 SGDLS, CDR2 YYNGEE.

This sequence joins TRBV6-5 and TRBJ2-7; 8 bases fit TRBD2. CDR1 is MNHEY, CDR2 SVGAGI, per germline. V shed 6 bases, J shed 3 bases, and the junction held 7 bases outside the gene matches. CDR3 length: 14 amino acids. CDR3 bases: TGTGCCAGCAGGGGGAGCGGGGGAGACTACGAGCAGTACTTC. It is translated as CASRGSGGDYEQYF.

The J gene is TRBJ2-4, the V gene TRBV6-1; D is unresolved. Germline V lookup: CDR1 MNHNS, CDR2 SASEGT. With 3 bases removed from V and 2 bases from J, the gap between germline ends came to 14 bases. There are 16 residues in the CDR3. The chain's CDR3 is CASSDVWRDSKNIQYF. CDR3 in DNA: TGTGCCAGCAGTGATGTCTGGAGAGACTCCAAAAACATTCAGTACTTC.

The chain employs TRBV9 and TRBJ1-2; D unresolved. Trimming cost V 2 bases and J 4 bases, with 9 bases left between them. Germline V gene sequence: CDR1 SGDLS, CDR2 YYNGEE. The CDR3 covers 13 residues. DNA for the CDR3: TGTGCCAGCAGCGTTAGCAGTATCTATGGCTACACCTTC. Its protein is CASSVSSIYGYTF. Supplemented by reference TRBV9 and TRBJ1-2, the full variable domain reads DSGVTQTPKHLITATGQRVTLRCSPRSGDLSVYWYQQSLDQGLQFLIQYYNGEERAKGNILERFSAQQFPDLHSELNLSSLELGDSALYFCASSVSSIYGYTFGSGTRLTVV.

The V call is TRBV10-3, the J call TRBJ2-3; 8 bases agree with TRBD2. V lost 5 bases to trimming and J lost 0 bases; unmatched junction nucleotides: 1. Germline V gene lookup returns CDR1 ENHRY and CDR2 SYGVKD. This CDR3 contains 14 residues. CDR3 residues: CAISSGRSTDTQYF. Written as DNA, the CDR3 is TGTGCCATCAGTAGCGGGAGAAGCACAGATACGCAGTATTTT.

This clone has a single count. The chain joins TRBV9 to TRBJ2-7, with D perhaps matching TRBD2 (5 bases). The germline gives CDR1 SGDLS, CDR2 YYNGEE. The CDR3 consists of 15 residues. The germline V and J ends were trimmed by 4 bases and 0 bases, with 14 bases remaining between them. The CDR3, as DNA: TGTGCCAGCAGCCGGGGAAGTCTATCCTCCTACGAGCAGTACTTC. Protein product: CASSRGSLSSYEQYF. The full variable domain, with the rest looked up from reference TRBV9 and TRBJ2-7, is DSGVTQTPKHLITATGQRVTLRCSPRSGDLSVYWYQQSLDQGLQFLIQYYNGEERAKGNILERFSAQQFPDLHSELNLSSLELGDSALYFCASSRGSLSSYEQYFGPGTRLTVT.

The V call is TRBV5-1, the J call TRBJ2-5; D gene ambiguous. V was cut by 4 bases and J by 9 bases, with 22 bases left in between. Germline V lookup: CDR1 SGHRS, CDR2 YFSETQ. There are 15 residues in the CDR3. The DNA for the CDR3 is TGCGCCAGCAGCCCCACGTCGGGTATCTTCGGCTCCCAGTACTTC. It is translated as CASSPTSGIFGSQYF.

The chain couples TRBV6-1 to TRBJ2-2; TRBD2 aligns across 12 bases. Trimming took 4 bases from V and 0 from J; bases not matched to a gene: 12. The CDR3 is 20 residues long. Germline V gene data show CDR1 as MNHNS and CDR2 as SASEGT. The CDR3 loop reads CASSGRSASGRGANTGELFF. Here the CDR3 DNA reads TGTGCCAGCAGTGGGCGATCGGCTAGCGGGAGGGGTGCGAACACCGGGGAGCTGTTTTTT.

Only a few counts were recorded for this clone. V usage is TRBV28 and J usage is TRBJ1-2; D uncertain. The germline gives CDR1 MDHEN, CDR2 SYDVKM. This CDR3 region has 14 residues. Trimming took 6 bases from V and 0 from J, leaving 11 bases between them. The CDR3 spells CASSLKSPNYGYTF. In DNA, the CDR3 is TGTGCCAGCAGCCTAAAGAGTCCTAACTATGGCTACACCTTC.

The genes are TRBV7-2 and TRBJ2-7; tentative D call: TRBD1 (6 bases). The germline V and J ends were trimmed by 6 bases and 3 bases, with 9 bases remaining between them. Looked up from germline, CDR1 is SGHTA and CDR2 is FQGNSA. The CDR3 loop spans 12 amino acids. This chain's CDR3 is CASSFRGYEQYF. In DNA form, the CDR3 reads TGTGCCAGCAGTTTCAGGGGCTACGAGCAGTACTTC.

The chain recombines TRBV6-6 with TRBJ1-2, with 8 bases fitting TRBD1. V lost 4 bases, J lost 10 bases, and 8 bases stayed unmatched. CDR1 MNHNY and CDR2 SVGAGI come from the germline V gene (reference sequence). This CDR3 contains 13 residues. CDR3 coding DNA: TGTGCCAGCAGTTTCAATACGGACAGGGACTACACCTTC. Protein: CASSFNTDRDYTF.

The chain is built from TRBV18 and TRBJ1-1; tentative D call: TRBD1 (6 bases). The V end was cut by 5 bases, the J end by 4 bases, with 14 bases between. Germline V gene data show CDR1 as KGHSH and CDR2 as LQKENI. The CDR3 length is 14 residues. The DNA for the CDR3 is TGTGCCAGCTCATCGACAGGTTTGGGCACTGAAGCTTTCTTT. It codes for CASSSTGLGTEAFF.